Listed below are T cell receptor beta chains from one sample, sequenced in a study of T cells in Graves' hyperthyroidism and ophthalmopathy. TCRdb re-derived calls from the multiplex PCR reads in MiXCR, one entry per CDR3 protein. The table records around 440,000 distinct CDR3 sequences, around a sixth of them present only once. The specimen sequenced was blood. All receptors come from a woman younger than 30 with Graves' hyperthyroidism. Both conserved end residues are part of each CDR3. Each record gives: clone size, V gene, D gene, J gene, CDR3 protein, CDR3 DNA. A D gene is named only where the DNA matches it firmly. Clone size is stated in some rows and not others, as once, few, many or a class when expanded.

.,TRBV7-2,.,TRBJ2-5,CASSFFQGGETQYF,TGTGCCAGCAGCTTCTTCCAGGGGGGAGAGACCCAGTACTTC
many,TRBV11-3,.,TRBJ2-2,CASSLFPGTGELFF,TGTGCCAGCAGCTTATTTCCGGGTACCGGGGAGCTGTTTTTT
.,TRBV5-4,TRBD1,TRBJ2-1,CASRTGQGSREQFF,TGTGCCAGCAGAACGGGACAGGGAAGTCGAGAGCAGTTCTTC
few,TRBV11-2,.,TRBJ1-2,CASSLDSRGYGYTF,TGTGCCAGCAGCTTAGATTCCAGGGGTTATGGCTACACCTTC
few,TRBV27,.,TRBJ1-6,CASSFTWAGWGSPLHF,TGTGCCAGCAGTTTTACTTGGGCAGGGTGGGGTTCACCCCTCCACTTT
many,TRBV18,.,TRBJ1-1,CASSPNTGLTHGTFF,TGTGCCAGCTCACCTAATACGGGATTGACTCACGGAACTTTCTTT
once,TRBV6-1,TRBD2,TRBJ2-1,CASSEAASGVGEQFF,TGTGCCAGCAGTGAAGCGGCTAGCGGGGTTGGTGAGCAGTTCTTC
many,TRBV28,.,TRBJ2-7,CASSLPPKDEQYF,TGTGCCAGCAGTTTACCCCCCAAAGACGAGCAGTACTTC
.,TRBV24-1,.,TRBJ1-3,CATSRGDGNTIYF,TGTGCCACCAGCAGGGGAGATGGAAACACCATATATTTT
many,TRBV12-3/TRBV12-4,.,TRBJ1-2,CASSFEQGRGYTF,TGTGCCAGCAGTTTCGAACAGGGCCGTGGCTACACCTTC
few,TRBV7-2,TRBD2,TRBJ2-3,CLTGVHGLAGGLPTQYF,TGTCTGACCGGGGTTCACGGACTAGCGGGGGGGCTCCCTACACAGTATTTT
many,TRBV12-3/TRBV12-4,.,TRBJ2-7,CASSLWGREGEQYF,TGTGCCAGCAGTTTATGGGGCCGTGAGGGCGAGCAGTACTTC
many,TRBV7-2,.,TRBJ2-1,CASSLRQPLGQFF,TGTGCCAGCAGCTTAAGACAGCCCTTGGGGCAGTTCTTC
many,TRBV7-2,.,TRBJ2-3,CASSLKGQFNFDTQYF,TGTGCCAGCAGCTTAAAAGGACAGTTCAATTTTGATACGCAGTATTTT
many,TRBV28,TRBD1,TRBJ2-7,CASSSQGRRFYEQYF,TGTGCCAGCAGTTCACAGGGGCGTAGATTCTACGAGCAGTACTTC
.,TRBV11-2,.,TRBJ1-5,CASSFMVSSNQPQHF,TGTGCCAGCAGCTTTATGGTCAGTAGCAATCAGCCCCAGCATTTT
few,TRBV7-9,.,TRBJ1-5,CAISSEYSQPQHF,TGTGCCATCTCATCGGAGTATAGTCAGCCCCAGCATTTT
.,TRBV19,.,TRBJ2-2,CASSIGPNTGELFF,TGTGCCAGTAGTATAGGTCCAAACACCGGGGAGCTGTTTTTT
.,TRBV9,.,TRBJ2-7,CASSVEGGYYEQYF,TGTGCCAGCAGCGTAGAAGGCGGCTACTACGAGCAGTACTTC
many,TRBV7-8,TRBD2,TRBJ2-5,CASSRGLAVVRETQYF,TGTGCCAGCAGCCGTGGACTAGCCGTCGTCCGGGAGACCCAGTACTTC
.,TRBV20-1,.,TRBJ2-5,CSARDFLETQYF,TGCAGTGCTAGAGATTTCTTAGAGACCCAGTACTTC
few,TRBV29-1,.,TRBJ2-1,CSVGMSNEQFF,TGCAGCGTTGGTATGAGCAATGAGCAGTTCTTC
.,TRBV7-2,.,TRBJ2-2,CASSPNPAELNTGELFF,TGTGCCAGCAGCCCAAACCCGGCAGAACTTAACACCGGGGAGCTGTTTTTT
many,TRBV11-3,.,TRBJ2-3,CASSLASTTDTQYF,TGTGCCAGCAGCTTGGCTTCCACCACAGATACGCAGTATTTT
many,TRBV20-1,.,TRBJ1-6,CSASLGYNSPLHF,TGCAGTGCTAGTTTAGGTTATAATTCACCCCTCCACTTT
many,TRBV20-1,.,TRBJ2-3,CSARDRSGADTQYF,TGCAGTGCTAGAGATCGAAGCGGCGCAGATACGCAGTATTTT
many,TRBV7-8,.,TRBJ2-5,CASSFYELQETQYF,TGTGCCAGCAGCTTTTATGAACTCCAAGAGACCCAGTACTTC
.,TRBV7-2,TRBD1,TRBJ2-1,CASSPGGATEQFF,TGTGCCAGCAGCCCAGGGGGAGCGACTGAGCAGTTCTTC
many,TRBV6-2/TRBV6-3,.,TRBJ1-5,CASSYAGTDQPQHF,TGTGCCAGCAGTTACGCAGGTACCGATCAGCCCCAGCATTTT
many,TRBV19,.,TRBJ1-2,CASSMEGPANYGYTF,TGTGCCAGTAGTATGGAGGGGCCAGCTAACTATGGCTACACCTTC
many,TRBV5-6,.,TRBJ1-5,CASRRGNQPQHF,TGTGCCAGCAGGAGGGGGAATCAGCCCCAGCATTTT
many,TRBV27,.,TRBJ1-1,CASSLPPIGRQVGVNTEAFF,TGTGCCAGCAGTTTGCCCCCAATTGGTCGGCAAGTAGGTGTGAACACTGAAGCTTTCTTT
many,TRBV28,TRBD2,TRBJ2-5,CASSLVLAGVVETQYF,TGTGCCAGCAGTTTGGTACTAGCGGGAGTAGTTGAGACCCAGTACTTC
few,TRBV28,.,TRBJ2-3,CASSLSPMEPVGTQYF,TGTGCCAGCAGTTTATCTCCGATGGAGCCTGTAGGTACGCAGTATTTT
many,TRBV7-2,.,TRBJ2-4,CASSLVSKNIQYF,TGTGCCAGCAGCTTAGTCTCCAAAAACATTCAGTACTTC
many,TRBV29-1,TRBD1,TRBJ1-2,CSVVGDRAGNNGYTF,TGCAGCGTTGTCGGGGACAGGGCGGGTAATAATGGCTACACCTTC
.,TRBV7-3,.,TRBJ1-2,CASSLNGGRGAAVGYTF,TGTGCCAGCAGCTTAAATGGGGGGAGGGGCGCGGCGGTCGGCTACACCTTC
many,TRBV11-2,TRBD2,TRBJ2-1,CASSLSGSGRVGEQFF,TGTGCCAGCAGCTTAAGTGGAAGCGGGAGAGTCGGTGAGCAGTTCTTC
few,TRBV5-1,.,TRBJ1-2,CASSTVRDRANYGYTF,TGCGCCAGCAGCACAGTCCGGGACCGAGCTAACTATGGCTACACCTTC
many,TRBV3-1,.,TRBJ2-5,CASSQAALQETQYF,TGTGCCAGCAGCCAAGCAGCGCTTCAAGAGACCCAGTACTTC
.,TRBV6-2/TRBV6-3,.,TRBJ1-2,CASTSLASGYTF,TGTGCCAGCACCAGTCTTGCTTCGGGCTACACCTTC
few,TRBV19,TRBD2,TRBJ2-7,CATASGRSYEQYF,TGTGCCACCGCTAGCGGGAGGTCCTACGAGCAGTACTTC
many,TRBV11-2,TRBD2,TRBJ2-2,CASSQRGAGELFF,TGTGCCAGCAGCCAACGGGGGGCCGGGGAGCTGTTTTTT
.,TRBV19,.,TRBJ2-1,CASSNQGHNEQFF,TGTGCCAGTAGTAATCAGGGTCACAATGAGCAGTTCTTC
.,TRBV19,TRBD1,TRBJ2-5,CASSPRGPPAQYF,TGTGCCAGTAGTCCCAGGGGGCCGCCGGCCCAGTACTTC